This T cell receptor beta chain was identified during a study of blood T cell repertoires in COVID-19. Background on the study: There were acute and convalescent COVID-19 samples, and they came from the United States, Italy and Spain. In each case, the material was cDNA or gDNA derived from T cells, B-cell-depleted T cells, or PBMCs.

Trimming took off 3 bases at V and 1 base at J, with 14 bases between the two ends. This CDR3 is built from 16 residues. Germline-derived CDR1 and CDR2 are LNHDA and SQIVND (reference sequence). The data were produced by immunoSEQ multiplex PCR, yet TCRdb's version contains in-frame clones alone and is incomplete. This sample has approximately 46,000 clones, with around 89% found just once. The chain joins TRBV19 to TRBJ2-3, with D maybe TRBD1 (6 bases). Sequenced input: peripheral blood. This TCR was sampled from a man between 65 and 80 years old with active COVID-19. As DNA, the CDR3 is TGTGCCAGTAGTATTCTGGGGGCGCTTGGCACAGATACGCAGTATTTT. This gives the protein CASSILGALGTDTQYF.